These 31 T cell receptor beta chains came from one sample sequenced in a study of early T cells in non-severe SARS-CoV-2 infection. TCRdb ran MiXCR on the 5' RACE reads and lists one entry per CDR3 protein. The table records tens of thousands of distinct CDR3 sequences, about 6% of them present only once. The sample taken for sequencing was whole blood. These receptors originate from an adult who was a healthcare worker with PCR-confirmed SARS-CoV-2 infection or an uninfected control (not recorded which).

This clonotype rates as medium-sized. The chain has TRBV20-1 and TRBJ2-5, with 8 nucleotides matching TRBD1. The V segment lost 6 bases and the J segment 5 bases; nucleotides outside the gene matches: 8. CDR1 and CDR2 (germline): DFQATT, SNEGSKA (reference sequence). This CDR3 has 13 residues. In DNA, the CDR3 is TGCAGTGCACCCGAGGACAGGGTGGAGACCCAGTACTTC. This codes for CSAPEDRVETQYF.

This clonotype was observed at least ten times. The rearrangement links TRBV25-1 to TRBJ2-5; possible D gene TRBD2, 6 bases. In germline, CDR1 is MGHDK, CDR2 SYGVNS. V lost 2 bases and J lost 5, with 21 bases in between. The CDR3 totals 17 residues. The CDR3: CASSEPWERAHRETQYF. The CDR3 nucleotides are TGTGCCAGCAGTGAACCCTGGGAGCGGGCGCACCGGGAGACCCAGTACTTC.

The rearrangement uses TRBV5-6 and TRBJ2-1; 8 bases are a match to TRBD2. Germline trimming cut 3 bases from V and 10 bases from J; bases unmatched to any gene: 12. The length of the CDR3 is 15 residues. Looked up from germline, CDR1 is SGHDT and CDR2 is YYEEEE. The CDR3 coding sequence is TGTGCCAGCAGCTCCTCCGGGAGGGCCCTCGGGGAGCAGTTCTTC. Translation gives CASSSSGRALGEQFF.

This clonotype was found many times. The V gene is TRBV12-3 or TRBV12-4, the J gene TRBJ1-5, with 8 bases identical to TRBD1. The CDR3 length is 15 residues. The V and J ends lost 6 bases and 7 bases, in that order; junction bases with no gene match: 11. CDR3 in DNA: TGTGCCAGCAGACACTCCCAGGGGGCAGGCCAGCCCCAGCATTTT. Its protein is CASRHSQGAGQPQHF.

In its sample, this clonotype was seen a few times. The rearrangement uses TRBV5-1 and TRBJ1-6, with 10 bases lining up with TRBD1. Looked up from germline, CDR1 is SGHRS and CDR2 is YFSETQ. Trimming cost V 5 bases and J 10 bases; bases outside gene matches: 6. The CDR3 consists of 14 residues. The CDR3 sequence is CASSSGTGDSPLHF. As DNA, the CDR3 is TGCGCCAGCAGTTCCGGGACAGGGGACTCACCCCTCCACTTT.

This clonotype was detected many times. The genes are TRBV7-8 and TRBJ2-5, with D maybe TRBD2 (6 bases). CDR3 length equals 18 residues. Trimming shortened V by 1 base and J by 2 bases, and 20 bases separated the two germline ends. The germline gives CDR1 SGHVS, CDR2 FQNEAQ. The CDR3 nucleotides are TGTGCCAGCAGCTTAGATAGATGGCTAGCGCCCTTACAAGAGACCCAGTACTTC. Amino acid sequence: CASSLDRWLAPLQETQYF.

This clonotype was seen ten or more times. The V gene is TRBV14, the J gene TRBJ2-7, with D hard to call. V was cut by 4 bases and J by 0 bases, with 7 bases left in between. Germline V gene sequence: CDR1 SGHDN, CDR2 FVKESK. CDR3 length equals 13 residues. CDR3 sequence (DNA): TGTGCCAGCAGCCTCGTTATCTCCTACGAGCAGTACTTC. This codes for CASSLVISYEQYF.

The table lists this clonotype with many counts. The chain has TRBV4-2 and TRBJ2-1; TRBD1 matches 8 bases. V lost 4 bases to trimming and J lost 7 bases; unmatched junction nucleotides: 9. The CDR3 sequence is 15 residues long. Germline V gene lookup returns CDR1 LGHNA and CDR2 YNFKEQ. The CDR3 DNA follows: TGTGCCAGCAGCCGAGAGCTGGACAGGGCGAATGAGCAGTTCTTC. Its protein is CASSRELDRANEQFF.

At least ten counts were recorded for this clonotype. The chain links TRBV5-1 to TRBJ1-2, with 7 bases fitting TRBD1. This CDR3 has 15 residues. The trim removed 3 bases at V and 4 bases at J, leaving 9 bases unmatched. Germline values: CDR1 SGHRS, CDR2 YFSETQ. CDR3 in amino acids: CASSYNQGGSYGYTF. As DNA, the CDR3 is TGCGCCAGCAGCTACAACCAGGGGGGGAGCTATGGCTACACCTTC.

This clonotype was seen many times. Here the CDR3 DNA reads TGTGCCACCAGTGACGCCGGGACTAGCGGAAACTACAATGAGCAGTTCTTC. This translates into CATSDAGTSGNYNEQFF. This chain uses TRBV24-1 with TRBJ2-1; 11 nucleotides match TRBD2. Per the germline V gene, CDR1 is KGHDR and CDR2 is SFDVKD. With 4 bases clipped from V and 3 bases from J, the junction kept 7 bases outside the gene matches. There are 17 residues in the CDR3.

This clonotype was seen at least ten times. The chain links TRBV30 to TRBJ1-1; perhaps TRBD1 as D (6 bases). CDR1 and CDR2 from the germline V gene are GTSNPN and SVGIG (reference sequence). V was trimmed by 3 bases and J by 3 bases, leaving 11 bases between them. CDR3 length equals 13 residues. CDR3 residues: CAWSPRTDTEAFF. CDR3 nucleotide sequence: TGTGCCTGGAGCCCCCGGACAGACACTGAAGCTTTCTTT.

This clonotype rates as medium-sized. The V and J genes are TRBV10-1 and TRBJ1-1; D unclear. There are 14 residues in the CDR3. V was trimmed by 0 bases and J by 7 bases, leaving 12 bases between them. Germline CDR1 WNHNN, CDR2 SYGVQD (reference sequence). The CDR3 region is CASSESGSRGEAFF. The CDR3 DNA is TGCGCCAGCAGTGAGTCAGGGTCCCGGGGTGAAGCTTTCTTT.

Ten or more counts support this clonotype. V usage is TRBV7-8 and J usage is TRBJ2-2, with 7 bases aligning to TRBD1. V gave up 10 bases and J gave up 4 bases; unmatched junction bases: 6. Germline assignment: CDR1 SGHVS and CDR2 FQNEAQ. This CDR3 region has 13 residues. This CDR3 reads CANQGVTTGELFF. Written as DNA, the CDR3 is TGTGCCAACCAGGGGGTTACCACCGGGGAGCTGTTTTTT.

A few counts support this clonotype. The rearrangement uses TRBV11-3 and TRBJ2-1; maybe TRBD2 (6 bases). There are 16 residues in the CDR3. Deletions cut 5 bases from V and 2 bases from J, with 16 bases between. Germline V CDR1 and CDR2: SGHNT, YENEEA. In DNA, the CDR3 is TGTGCCAGCAGCCCAGACGGGGGTTTCGCCTACAATGAGCAGTTCTTC. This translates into CASSPDGGFAYNEQFF.

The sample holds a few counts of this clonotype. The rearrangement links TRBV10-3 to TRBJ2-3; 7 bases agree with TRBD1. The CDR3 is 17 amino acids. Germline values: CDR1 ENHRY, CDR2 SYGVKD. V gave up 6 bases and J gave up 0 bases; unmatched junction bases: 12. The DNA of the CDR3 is TGTGCCATCAGCTCAACGGACAGGCTTGATAGCACAGATACGCAGTATTTT. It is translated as CAISSTDRLDSTDTQYF.

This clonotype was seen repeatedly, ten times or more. CDR3 sequence: CASSAQRDTEQFF. The DNA for the CDR3 is TGTGCCAGTAGTGCCCAGCGGGATACTGAGCAGTTCTTC. The rearrangement links TRBV19 to TRBJ2-1; the match to TRBD2 covers 7 bases. The germline V gene has CDR1 LNHDA and CDR2 SQIVND (reference sequence). Unmatched junction bases numbered 7, after V lost 5 bases and J lost 9 bases. The CDR3 has 13 amino acids.

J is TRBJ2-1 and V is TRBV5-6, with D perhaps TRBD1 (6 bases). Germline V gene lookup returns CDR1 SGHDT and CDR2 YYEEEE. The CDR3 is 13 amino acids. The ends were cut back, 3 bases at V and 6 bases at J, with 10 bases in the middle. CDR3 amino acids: CASSYDRSNEQFF. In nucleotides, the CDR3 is TGTGCCAGCAGCTACGACAGGAGCAATGAGCAGTTCTTC.

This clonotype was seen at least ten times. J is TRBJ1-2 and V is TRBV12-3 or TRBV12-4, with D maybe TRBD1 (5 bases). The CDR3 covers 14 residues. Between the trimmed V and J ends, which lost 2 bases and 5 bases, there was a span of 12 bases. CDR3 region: CASSLRDGLYGYTF. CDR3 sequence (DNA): TGTGCCAGCAGTTTAAGGGACGGTCTGTATGGCTACACCTTC.

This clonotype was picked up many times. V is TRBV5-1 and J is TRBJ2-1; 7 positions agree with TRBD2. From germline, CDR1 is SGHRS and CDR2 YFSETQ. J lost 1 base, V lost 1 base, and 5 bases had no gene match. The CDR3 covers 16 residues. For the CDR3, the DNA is TGCGCCAGCAGCTTGTTTAGCGGGTCGTCCTACAATGAGCAGTTCTTC. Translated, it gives CASSLFSGSSYNEQFF.

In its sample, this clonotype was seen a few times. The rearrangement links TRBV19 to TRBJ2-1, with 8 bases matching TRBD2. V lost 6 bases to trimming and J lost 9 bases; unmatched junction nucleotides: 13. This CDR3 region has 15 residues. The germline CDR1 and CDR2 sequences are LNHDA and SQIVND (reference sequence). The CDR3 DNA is TGTGCCAGTAGCAGAGATTCCGGGACTAGTTCTGAGCAGTTCTTC. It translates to CASSRDSGTSSEQFF.

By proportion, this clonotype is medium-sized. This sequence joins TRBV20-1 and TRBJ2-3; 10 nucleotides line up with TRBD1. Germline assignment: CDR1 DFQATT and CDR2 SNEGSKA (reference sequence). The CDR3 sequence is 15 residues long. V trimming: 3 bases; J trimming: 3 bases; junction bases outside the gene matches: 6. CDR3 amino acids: CSASSPGQGTDTQYF. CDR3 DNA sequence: TGCAGTGCTAGTTCCCCGGGACAGGGGACAGATACGCAGTATTTT.

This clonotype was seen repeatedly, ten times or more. The CDR3 sequence: CASSAGKGGREQYF. In DNA form, the CDR3 reads TGTGCCAGCAGTGCAGGGAAAGGGGGACGGGAGCAGTACTTC. The chain joins TRBV28 to TRBJ2-7, with a possible D match to TRBD1 (6 bases). Germline values: CDR1 MDHEN, CDR2 SYDVKM. The CDR3 covers 14 residues. Trimming pared 5 bases from V and 7 bases from J, leaving 18 bases between.

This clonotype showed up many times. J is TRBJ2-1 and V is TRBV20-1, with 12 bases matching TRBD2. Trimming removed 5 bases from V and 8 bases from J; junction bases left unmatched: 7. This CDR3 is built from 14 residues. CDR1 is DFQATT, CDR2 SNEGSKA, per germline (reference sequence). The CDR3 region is CSAHRGLAGYEQFF. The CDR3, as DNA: TGCAGTGCTCATCGCGGACTAGCGGGGTATGAGCAGTTCTTC.

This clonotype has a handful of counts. Here the CDR3 DNA reads TGCAGCGTCTCAAGATCTGACCACAATGAGCAGTTCTTC. It specifies CSVSRSDHNEQFF. The chain has TRBV29-1 and TRBJ2-1; D not certain. Germline assignment: CDR1 SQVTM and CDR2 ANQGSEA. Trimming pared 6 bases from V and 5 bases from J, leaving 14 bases between. The CDR3 has 13 residues.

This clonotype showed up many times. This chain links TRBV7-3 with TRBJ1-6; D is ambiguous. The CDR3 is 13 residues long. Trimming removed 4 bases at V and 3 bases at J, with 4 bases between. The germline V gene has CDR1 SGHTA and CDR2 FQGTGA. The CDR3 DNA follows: TGTGCCAGCAGCTCTGACTATAATTCACCCCTCCACTTT. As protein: CASSSDYNSPLHF.

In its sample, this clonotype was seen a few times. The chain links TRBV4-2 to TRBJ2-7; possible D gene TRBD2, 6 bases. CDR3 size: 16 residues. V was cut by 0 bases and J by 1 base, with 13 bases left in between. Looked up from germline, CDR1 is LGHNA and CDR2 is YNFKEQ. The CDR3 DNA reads TGTGCCAGCAGCCAAGAGAGCCGGGAGCCATCCTACGAGCAGTACTTC. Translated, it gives CASSQESREPSYEQYF.

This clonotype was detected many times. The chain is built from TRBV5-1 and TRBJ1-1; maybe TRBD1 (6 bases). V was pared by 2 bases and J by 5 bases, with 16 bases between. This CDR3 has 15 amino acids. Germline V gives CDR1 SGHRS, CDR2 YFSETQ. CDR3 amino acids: CASSFRSGGETEAFF. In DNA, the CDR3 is TGCGCCAGCAGCTTCCGATCCGGGGGCGAGACTGAAGCTTTCTTT.

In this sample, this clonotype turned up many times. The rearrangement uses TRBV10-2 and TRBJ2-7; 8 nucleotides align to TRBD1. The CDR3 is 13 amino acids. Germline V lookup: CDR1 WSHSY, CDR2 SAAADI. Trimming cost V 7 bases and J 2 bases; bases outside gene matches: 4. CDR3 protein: CASNPGQAYEQYF. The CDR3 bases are TGCGCCAGCAACCCGGGACAGGCCTACGAGCAGTACTTC.

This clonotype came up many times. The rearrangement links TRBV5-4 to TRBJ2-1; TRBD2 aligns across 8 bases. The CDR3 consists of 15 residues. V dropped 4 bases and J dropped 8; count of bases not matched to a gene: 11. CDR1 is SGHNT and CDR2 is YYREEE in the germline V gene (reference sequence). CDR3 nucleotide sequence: TGTGCCAGCAGCCGGCGGACTAGCCAAATGGATGAGCAGTTCTTC. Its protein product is CASSRRTSQMDEQFF. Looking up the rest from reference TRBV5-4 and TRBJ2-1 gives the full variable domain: ETGVTQSPTHLIKTRGQQVTLRCSSQSGHNTVSWYQQALGQGPQFIFQYYREEENGRGNFPPRFSGLQFPNYSSELNVNALELDDSALYLCASSRRTSQMDEQFFGPGTRLTVL.

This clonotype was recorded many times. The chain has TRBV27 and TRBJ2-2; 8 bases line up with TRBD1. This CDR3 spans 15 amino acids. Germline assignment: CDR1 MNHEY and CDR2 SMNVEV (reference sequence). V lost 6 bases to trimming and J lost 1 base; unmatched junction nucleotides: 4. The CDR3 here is CASRPGQVNTGELFF. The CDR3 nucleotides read TGTGCCAGCAGGCCGGGACAGGTGAACACCGGGGAGCTGTTTTTT.

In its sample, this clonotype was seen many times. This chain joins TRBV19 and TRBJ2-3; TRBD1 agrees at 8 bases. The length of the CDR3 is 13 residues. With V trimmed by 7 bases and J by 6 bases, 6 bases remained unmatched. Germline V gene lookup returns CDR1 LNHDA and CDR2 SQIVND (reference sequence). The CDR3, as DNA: TGTGCCAGTATGGGGACAGGACGGGATACGCAGTATTTT. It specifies CASMGTGRDTQYF. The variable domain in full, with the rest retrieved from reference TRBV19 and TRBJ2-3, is DGGITQSPKYLFRKEGQNVTLSCEQNLNHDAMYWYRQDPGQGLRLIYYSQIVNDFQKGDIAEGYSVSREKKESFPLTVTSAQKNPTAFYLCASMGTGRDTQYFGPGTRLTVL.